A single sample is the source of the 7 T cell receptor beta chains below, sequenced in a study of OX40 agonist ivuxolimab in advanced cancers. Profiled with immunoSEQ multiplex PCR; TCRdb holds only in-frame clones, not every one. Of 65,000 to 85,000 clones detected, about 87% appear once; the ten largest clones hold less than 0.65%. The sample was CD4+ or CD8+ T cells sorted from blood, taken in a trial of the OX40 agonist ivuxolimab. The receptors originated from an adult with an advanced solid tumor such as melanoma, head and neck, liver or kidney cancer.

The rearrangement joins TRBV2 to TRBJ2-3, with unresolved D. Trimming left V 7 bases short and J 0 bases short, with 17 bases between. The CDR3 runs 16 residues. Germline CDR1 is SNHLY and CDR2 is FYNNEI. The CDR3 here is CASKAFFIPSTDTQYF. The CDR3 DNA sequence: TGTGCCAGCAAGGCGTTCTTTATTCCTAGCACAGATACGCAGTATTTT.

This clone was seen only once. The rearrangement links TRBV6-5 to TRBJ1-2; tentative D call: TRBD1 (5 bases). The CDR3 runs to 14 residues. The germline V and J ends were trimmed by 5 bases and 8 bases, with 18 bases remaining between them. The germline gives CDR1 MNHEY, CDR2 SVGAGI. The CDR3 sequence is CASSESGQGGGYTF. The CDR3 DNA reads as TGTGCCAGCAGTGAATCTGGCCAGGGTGGCGGCTACACCTTC.

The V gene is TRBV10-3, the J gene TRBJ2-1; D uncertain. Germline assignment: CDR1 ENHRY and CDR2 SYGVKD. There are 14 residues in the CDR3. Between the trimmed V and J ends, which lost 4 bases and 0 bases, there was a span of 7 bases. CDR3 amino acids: CAISGTSSYNEQFF. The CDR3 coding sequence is TGTGCCATCAGTGGGACCAGCTCCTACAATGAGCAGTTCTTC.

The CDR3 nucleotides are TGTGCCAGCAGCCGGGACAGGGTGTACGAGCAGTACTTC. Residues: CASSRDRVYEQYF. The chain is built from TRBV11-2 and TRBJ2-7, with 9 bases that match TRBD1. From germline, CDR1 is SGHAT and CDR2 FQNNGV. The CDR3 spans 13 residues. Trimming took 5 bases from V and 4 from J; bases not matched to a gene: 3. The whole variable domain, remainder taken from reference TRBV11-2 and TRBJ2-7, is EAGVAQSPRYKIIEKRQSVAFWCNPISGHATLYWYQQILGQGPKLLIQFQNNGVVDDSQLPKDRFSAERLKGVDSTLKIQPAKLEDSAVYLCASSRDRVYEQYFGPGTRLTVT.

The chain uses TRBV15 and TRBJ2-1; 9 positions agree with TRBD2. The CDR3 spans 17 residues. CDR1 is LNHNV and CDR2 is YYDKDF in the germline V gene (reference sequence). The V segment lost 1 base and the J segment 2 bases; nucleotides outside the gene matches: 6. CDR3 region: CATSRGRLAGTYNEQFF. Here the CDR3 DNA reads TGTGCCACCAGCAGAGGGCGGCTAGCGGGGACCTACAATGAGCAGTTCTTC. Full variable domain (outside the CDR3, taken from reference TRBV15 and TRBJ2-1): DAMVIQNPRYQVTQFGKPVTLSCSQTLNHNVMYWYQQKSSQAPKLLFHYYDKDFNNEADTPDNFQSRRPNTSFCFLDIRSPGLGDTAMYLCATSRGRLAGTYNEQFFGPGTRLTVL.

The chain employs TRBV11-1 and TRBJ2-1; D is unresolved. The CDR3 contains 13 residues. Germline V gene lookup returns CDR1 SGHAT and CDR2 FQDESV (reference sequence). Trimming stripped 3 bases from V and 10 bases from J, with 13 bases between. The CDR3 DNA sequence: TGTGCCAGCAGCTTCCAGACTCTCGGGGAGCAGTTCTTC. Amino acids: CASSFQTLGEQFF.

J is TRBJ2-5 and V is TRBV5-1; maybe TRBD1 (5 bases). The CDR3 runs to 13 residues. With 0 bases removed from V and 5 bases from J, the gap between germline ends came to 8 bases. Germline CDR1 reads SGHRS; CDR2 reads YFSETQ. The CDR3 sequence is CASSLGGWETQYF. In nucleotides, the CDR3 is TGCGCCAGCAGCTTGGGGGGCTGGGAGACCCAGTACTTC.